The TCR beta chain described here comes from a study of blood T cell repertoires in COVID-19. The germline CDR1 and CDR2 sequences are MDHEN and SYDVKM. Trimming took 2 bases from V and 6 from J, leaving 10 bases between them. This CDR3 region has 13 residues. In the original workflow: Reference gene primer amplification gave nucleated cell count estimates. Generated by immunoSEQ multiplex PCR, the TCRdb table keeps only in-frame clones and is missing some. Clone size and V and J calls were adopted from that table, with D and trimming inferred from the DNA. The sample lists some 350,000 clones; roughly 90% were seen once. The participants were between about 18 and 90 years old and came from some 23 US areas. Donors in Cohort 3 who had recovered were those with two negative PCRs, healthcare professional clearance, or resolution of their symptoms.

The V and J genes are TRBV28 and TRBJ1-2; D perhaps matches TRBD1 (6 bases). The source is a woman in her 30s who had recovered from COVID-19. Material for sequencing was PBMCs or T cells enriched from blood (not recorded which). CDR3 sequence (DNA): TGTGCCAGCAGTTTAGCAGGGGCGGATGGCTACACCTTC. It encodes CASSLAGADGYTF.